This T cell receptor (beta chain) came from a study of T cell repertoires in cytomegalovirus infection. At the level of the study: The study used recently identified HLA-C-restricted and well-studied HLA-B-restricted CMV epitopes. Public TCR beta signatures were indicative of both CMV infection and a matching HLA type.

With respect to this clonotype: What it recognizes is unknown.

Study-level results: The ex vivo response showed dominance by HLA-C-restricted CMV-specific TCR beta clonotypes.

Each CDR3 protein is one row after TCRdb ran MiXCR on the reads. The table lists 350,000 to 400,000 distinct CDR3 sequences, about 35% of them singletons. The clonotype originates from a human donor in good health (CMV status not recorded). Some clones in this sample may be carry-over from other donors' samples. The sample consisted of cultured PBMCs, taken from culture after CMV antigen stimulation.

DNA for the CDR3: TGTGCCAGCAGCTTAGAAGCGTGGCAAAACACCATATATTTT. It specifies CASSLEAWQNTIYF. The chain recombines TRBV7-8 with TRBJ1-3; D not certain. V gave up 1 base and J gave up 6 bases, with 10 bases separating them. This CDR3 has 14 amino acids. Germline V gene lookup returns CDR1 SGHVS and CDR2 FQNEAQ.